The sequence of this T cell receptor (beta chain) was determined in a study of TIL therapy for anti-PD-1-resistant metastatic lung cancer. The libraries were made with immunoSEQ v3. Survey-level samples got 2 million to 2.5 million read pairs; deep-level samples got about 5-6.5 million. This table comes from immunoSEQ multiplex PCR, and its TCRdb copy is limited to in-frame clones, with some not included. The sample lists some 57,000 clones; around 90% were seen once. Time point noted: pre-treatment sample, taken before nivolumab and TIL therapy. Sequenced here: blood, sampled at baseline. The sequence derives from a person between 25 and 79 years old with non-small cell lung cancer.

The CDR3 sequence is CASKTDHEQYF. The CDR3 DNA is TGTGCCAGCAAGACAGACCACGAGCAGTACTTC. The rearrangement uses TRBV2 and TRBJ2-7; possibly TRBD1 for D (5 bases). The CDR3 spans 11 residues. Trimming stripped 7 bases from V and 5 bases from J, with 9 bases between. Germline V gene data show CDR1 as SNHLY and CDR2 as FYNNEI.